This is a list of T cell receptor beta chains from one sample in a study of tumor-infiltrating lymphocytes in primary liver carcinoma. TCRdb processed the multiplex PCR reads anew with MiXCR; each CDR3 protein has one entry. Among more than 70,000 distinct CDR3 sequences listed, roughly 72% were seen once. Sequencing was performed on tumor-adjacent normal liver tissue. The receptor source for this set is a man aged 40-50 years with primary liver carcinoma and hepatitis B virus infection. Each CDR3 is given without its conserved first and last residue.

CDR3 protein	V gene
ASRPQGSGGWGGDAQY	TRBV12-3/TRBV12-4
NVEVGAGEQY	TRBV29-1
AWSKGTALKYDYT	TRBV30
ASNLEGTAAYEQY	TRBV4-3
ASSPAGTFLAEQN	TRBV6-5
AISESSGGSTEEY	TRBV10-3
ASGQGRLAGGERF	TRBV4-1
ASGFTQRAEYEHY	TRBV11-2
ASNPQAGGYEQY	TRBV28
AGNYVGDYGYT	TRBV6-1
ASSLPPGGLPDTQY	TRBV28
ASSYTSRTGEQF	TRBV6-6
ASSPMDISAGKQY	TRBV27
TISRLVSHTQY	TRBV10-3
ASSRGVEQF	TRBV19
ASSPLGGSPASYNEQF	TRBV7-8
ATSYSGSRRGTQY	TRBV6-2/TRBV6-3
ATREIGWETQY	TRBV10-3
ASSQYNAPVAQY	TRBV4-1
ARSQDQETPYEQY	TRBV4-3
ASKNDDGTEAF	TRBV5-4
ASSFDGERDTQY	TRBV12-3/TRBV12-4
ASSRTPRDGWANTDTQY	TRBV11-1
ASSLKLGASSVTGELF	TRBV28
ASSLGGWSSPLC	TRBV11-2
VTFPAGASYNEQF	TRBV12-3/TRBV12-4
ASSLSGLYEQY	TRBV14
ASNRLAGIQETQY	TRBV5-1
SVLDSAPYNEQF	TRBV29-1